The 27 T cell receptor beta chains below were found in one sample sequenced in a study of tumor-infiltrating lymphocytes in primary liver carcinoma (dated by TCRdb to 2017 to 2019). Total RNA and DNA were co-extracted from about 19-30 mg of bulk tissue with the AllPrep DNA/RNA mini kit, without cell sorting. For sequencing, an Illumina HiSeq 2500 was employed. Using a constant-region primer and ProtoScript II reverse transcriptase, TCRbeta-specific cDNA was reverse-transcribed from around 500 ng total RNA. TCRbeta libraries were built with three nested multiplex PCR rounds, a slightly modified ARM-PCR procedure. Each of the first two PCR rounds ran for approximately 10 cycles and used multiplex TRBV1-TRBV30 forward primers together with a Cbeta reverse primer. The public reads were reprocessed in TCRdb via fastp at Q25 and MiXCR, keeping in-frame beta chains. A single entry per CDR3 protein holds the most common genes and DNA from its merged rows. For this sample there are about 92,000 distinct CDR3 sequences; just under 70% appear just once. The biggest ten clones account for around 30% of the sample.

Sequencing was carried out using tumor-adjacent normal liver tissue. The source is a man aged 35 to 55 with primary liver carcinoma and hepatitis B virus infection.

Note on this clonotype: This may arise from a read error, as a much more abundant clone is one base away. Since no conserved phenylalanine or tryptophan closes the CDR3, a read error is the likely cause. The gene calls are TRBV30 and TRBJ1-5, with a tentative D call TRBD1 (6 bases). CDR1 is GTSNPN, CDR2 SVGIG, per germline (reference sequence). This CDR3 is 15 amino acids long. V was pared by 0 bases and J by 3 bases, with 12 bases between. CDR3 protein: CAWSVETGLNQPQHL. In nucleotides, the CDR3 is TGTGCCTGGAGTGTCGAGACAGGTCTCAATCAGCCCCAGCATCTT.

The chain links TRBV6-1 to TRBJ1-6; D unclear. The V end was cut by 7 bases, the J end by 7 bases, with 14 bases between. This CDR3 has 14 amino acids. CDR1 is MNHNS and CDR2 is SASEGT in the germline V gene. CDR3 in amino acids: CASTGQSMNSPLHF. DNA of the CDR3: TGTGCCAGCACTGGGCAGAGTATGAATTCACCCCTCCACTTT.

On this clonotype itself: Germline and junction disagree at one end, which may indicate a read error. This chain uses TRBV4-2 with TRBJ2-2; 7 bases are shared with TRBD1. CDR1 LGHNA and CDR2 YNFKEQ come from the germline V gene. The CDR3 length is 14 residues. The CDR3, as DNA: TGTGCCAGTAGCCCCACAGGGGCCGTCGGGGAGCTGTTTTTT. It translates to CASSPTGAVGELFF.

The J gene is TRBJ2-3, the V gene TRBV4-1; perhaps TRBD1 as D (5 bases). The J call could be wrong; TRBJ1-5 is a better fit for the DNA end. Per germline, CDR1 MGHRA and CDR2 YSYEKL. This CDR3 has 18 amino acids. Written as DNA, the CDR3 is TGCGCCAGCAGCCAAGAGTGGGTTGCGGGGACTAGCACAGATACGCAGCATTTT. This translates into CASSQEWVAGTSTDTQHF.

This clonotype occurred many times. The rearrangement uses TRBV10-3 and TRBJ2-2; D might be TRBD1 (5 bases). V lost 0 bases and J 7 bases, leaving 9 bases between the germline ends. This CDR3 is built from 14 residues. CDR1 and CDR2 (germline): ENHRY, SYGVKD. CDR3 protein: CAISESRDDGELFF. For the CDR3, the DNA is TGTGCCATCAGTGAGTCCAGGGATGACGGGGAGCTGTTTTTT.

This clonotype appeared many times. The CDR3 DNA follows: TGTGCCAGCAGTGAAGCGGGCGTGATTGGCTACACCTTC. Amino acid sequence: CASSEAGVIGYTF. V and J are TRBV6-1 and TRBJ1-2; no definite D call. Trimming left V 0 bases short and J 7 bases short, with 9 bases between. Germline values: CDR1 MNHNS, CDR2 SASEGT. The CDR3 has 13 residues.

Worth noting for this clonotype: Since a much larger clone is just one base distant, this may be a read error. The chain carries TRBV10-3 and TRBJ2-5; 8 bases fit TRBD2. The CDR3 has 16 residues. With 2 bases clipped from V and 4 bases from J, the junction kept 9 bases outside the gene matches. The V gene's germline CDR1 is ENHRY and CDR2 SYGVKD. CDR3 residues: CAISETPGLVGETQYF. As DNA, the CDR3 is TGTGCCATCAGTGAGACACCGGGACTAGTGGGAGAGACCCAGTACTTC.

The chain links TRBV4-1 to TRBJ1-2; D gene unclear. Germline V gene lookup returns CDR1 MGHRA and CDR2 YSYEKL. The CDR3 totals 13 residues. V was clipped by 7 bases and J by 10 bases, with 19 bases between them. CDR3 nucleotide sequence: TGCGCCAGCACTCAAGGTCCCGGCGTTGTCTACACCTTC. Translating gives CASTQGPGVVYTF.

With respect to this clonotype: Relative to the germline gene, one junction end is altered; a read error may explain this. The chain joins TRBV11-1 to TRBJ2-5, with TRBD2 as a possible D gene (5 bases). There are 13 residues in the CDR3. The germline V gene encodes CDR1 SGHAT and CDR2 FQDESV (reference sequence). In nucleotides, the CDR3 is TGTGCCATCAGCCATCGGGGTTTCGAGACCCAGTACTTC. Protein sequence: CAISHRGFETQYF.

As concerns this clonotype: The junction does not match germline at one end; this may be a read error. The chain uses TRBV20-1 and TRBJ2-1; the D is unclear. Germline V gene data show CDR1 as DFQATT and CDR2 as SNEGSKA (reference sequence). The CDR3 sequence is 13 residues long. The CDR3 is CSAGDMAINEQFF. For the CDR3, the DNA is TGCAGTGCTGGAGATATGGCGATCAATGAGCAGTTCTTC.

This clonotype was counted many times. The chain combines TRBV12-3 or TRBV12-4 with TRBJ2-5; 8 nucleotides align to TRBD1. The trim removed 5 bases at V and 5 bases at J, leaving 10 bases unmatched. The length of the CDR3 is 15 residues. The DNA for the CDR3 is TGTGCCAGCAGTCCAGGACAGGGCCCCCGGGAGACCCAGTACTTC. Protein sequence: CASSPGQGPRETQYF.

The chain joins TRBV9 to TRBJ2-1; D perhaps matches TRBD1 (6 bases). The CDR3 spans 13 residues. V lost 3 bases and J lost 10, with 14 bases in between. Germline V gives CDR1 SGDLS, CDR2 YYNGEE. The CDR3 DNA sequence: TGTGCCAGCAGCGACCAACAGGGCGGGGAGCAGTTCTTC. Encoded protein: CASSDQQGGEQFF.

To note about this clonotype: At one boundary the junction diverges from the germline segment, which might be a read error. The chain uses TRBV11-2 and TRBJ2-7, with no clear D. CDR1 and CDR2 (germline): SGHAT, FQNNGV. CDR3 size: 15 residues. Here the CDR3 DNA reads TGTGCCAGCAGCTTAGCTGCGTCTAAGTCCTACGAGCAGTACTTT. Protein sequence: CASSLAASKSYEQYF.

This clonotype was detected ten times or more. This chain joins TRBV7-9 and TRBJ2-1; D perhaps matches TRBD2 (6 bases). Germline lookup yields CDR1 SEHNR and CDR2 FQNEAQ (reference sequence). The CDR3 loop spans 15 amino acids. Trimming removed 6 bases from V and 2 bases from J, with 14 bases in between. CDR3 DNA sequence: TGTGCCAGCAGTCCCGGGGCTAGCGCCTACAATGAGCAGTTCTTC. This translates into CASSPGASAYNEQFF.

In regard to this clonotype: One end of the junction varies from germline; a read error may be responsible. V usage is TRBV29-1 and J usage is TRBJ2-1; tentatively, D is TRBD2 (5 bases). CDR1 is SQVTM, CDR2 ANQGSEA, per germline. This CDR3 is built from 12 residues. The CDR3 region has the DNA TGCAACTCACAGCTACTAGGCAATGAACAGTTCTTC. It codes for CNSQLLGNEQFF.

To note about this clonotype: One end of the junction fails to match germline, which may point to a read error. J is TRBJ2-7 and V is TRBV11-2; D is perhaps TRBD2 (5 bases). The CDR3 runs 14 residues. The V gene's germline CDR1 is SGHAT and CDR2 FQNNGV. CDR3 loop: CGSSLEGGSYEQYF. CDR3 bases: TGTGGCAGCAGCTTAGAGGGCGGCTCCTATGAGCAGTACTTC.

In this sample, this clonotype turned up a few times. The rearrangement links TRBV28 to TRBJ2-6; a weak D match, TRBD1 (5 bases). Germline CDR1 MDHEN, CDR2 SYDVKM. This CDR3 has 20 residues. Trimming removed 5 bases at V and 0 bases at J, with 23 bases between. Here the CDR3 DNA reads TGTGCCAGCAGTCCTCTTGCAACCCAGGGCGGTGGCTCTGGGGCCAACGTCCTGACTTTC. Its protein is CASSPLATQGGGSGANVLTF.

On this clonotype: The germline gene is not matched at one end of the junction; a read error may be the cause. This sequence joins TRBV11-2 and TRBJ2-5; maybe TRBD1 (6 bases). CDR1 is SGHAT and CDR2 is FQNNGV in the germline V gene. The CDR3 is 12 residues long. The CDR3 DNA is TGTGTCAGCAGCTCAGGGGAAAGGGCCCAGTATTTC. It translates to CVSSSGERAQYF.

On this clonotype itself: A much larger clone differs by one base, so this may be a read error. Here the CDR3 reads CANSSTYYEQYF. As DNA, the CDR3 is TGTGCCAACAGCTCCACTTACTACGAGCAGTACTTC. The chain has TRBV13 and TRBJ2-7, with D unresolved. Germline loops: CDR1 PRHDT, CDR2 FYEKMQ (reference sequence). The CDR3 is 12 residues long.

The J gene is TRBJ2-7, the V gene TRBV29-1; 10 nucleotides align to TRBD1. CDR3 size: 15 residues. With V trimmed by 7 bases and J by 5 bases, 14 bases remained unmatched. Germline V gene data show CDR1 as SQVTM and CDR2 as ANQGSEA. The CDR3 DNA reads as TGCAGCGCTGTCACCCTTAGACAGGGGGCCAACGAGCAGTACTTC. It translates to CSAVTLRQGANEQYF.

This clonotype has just a few counts. A much bigger clone sits one base away, suggesting this may be a read error. Likely a read error: the CDR3 ends without its conserved phenylalanine or tryptophan. The chain employs TRBV6-1 and TRBJ1-1, with TRBD1 matching 8 bases. The V gene's germline CDR1 is MNHNS and CDR2 SASEGT. The CDR3 has 14 residues. After removal of 6 bases from V and 2 bases from J, the junction contained 5 bases not matched to a gene. The CDR3 DNA reads TGTGCCAGCAGCCTGGACAGGGCAAACACTGAAGCTTTCCTT. Protein sequence: CASSLDRANTEAFL.

Points on this clonotype: Its ends do not fully match the called genes, so a read error is possible. V usage is TRBV11-2 and J usage is TRBJ2-5; 9 nucleotides line up with TRBD2. The CDR3 sequence is 15 residues long. Germline CDR1 SGHAT, CDR2 FQNNGV. The CDR3 protein is CASSWTSEYQGTQYF. CDR3 nucleotides: TGTGCCAGCAGCTGGACTAGCGAATACCAAGGGACCCAGTACTTC.

Concerning this clonotype: This CDR3 fails to terminate in the conserved phenylalanine or tryptophan, so it likely reflects a read error. CDR3 sequence (DNA): TGCAGCGTTGGTAGACTAGCGGGAGGGACAGATATGCAGTATTCT. As protein: CSVGRLAGGTDMQYS. The V call is TRBV29-1, the J call TRBJ2-3, with 14 bases that match TRBD2. This CDR3 comprises 15 residues. Germline V gene data show CDR1 as SQVTM and CDR2 as ANQGSEA.

This clonotype came up many times. The chain employs TRBV10-2 and TRBJ2-1; D might be TRBD1 (5 bases). The length of the CDR3 is 12 residues. Germline V gives CDR1 WSHSY, CDR2 SAAADI. V dropped 10 bases and J dropped 7 bases, with 14 bases sitting between them. The CDR3, as DNA: TGCGCCACCAGGAACAGGCAGAATGAGCAGTTCTTC. This translates into CATRNRQNEQFF.

Points on this clonotype: The CDR3 does not close with the conserved phenylalanine or tryptophan, likely indicating a read error. The chain links TRBV4-1 to TRBJ1-5, with D possibly being TRBD1 (6 bases). This CDR3 has 15 amino acids. The germline V gene encodes CDR1 MGHRA and CDR2 YSYEKL. With 4 bases removed from V and 1 base from J, the gap between germline ends came to 11 bases. CDR3 residues: CASSPGGGSNQPQHL. The CDR3 DNA sequence: TGCGCCAGCAGCCCCGGGGGCGGAAGCAATCAGCCCCAGCATTTG.

As regards this clonotype: A much larger clone differs from this one at a single base, so this may be a read error. The chain links TRBV29-1 to TRBJ1-5, with D tentatively TRBD1 (5 bases). Germline-derived CDR1 and CDR2 are SQVTM and ANQGSEA. This CDR3 has 13 amino acids. V lost 4 bases and J lost 8, with 15 bases in between. The CDR3 spells CSVGDLGYKPQHF. Here the CDR3 DNA reads TGCAGCGTTGGGGACCTAGGGTATAAGCCCCAGCATTTT.

Concerning this clonotype itself: This sequence may be a read error, since a much larger clone differs from it by one base. The chain joins TRBV6-2 or TRBV6-3 to TRBJ2-6; D gene unclear. Per the germline V gene, CDR1 is MNHEY and CDR2 is SVGEGT. The CDR3 spans 14 residues. Trimming left V 4 bases short and J 5 bases short, with 9 bases between. Written as DNA, the CDR3 is TGTGCCAGCAGTTCCCTGCTCTGGGCCAACGTCCTGACTTTC. Its translation: CASSSLLWANVLTF.